These T cell receptor beta chains were read from a single sample in a study of shared clonotypes between healthy human individuals. The data were produced by immunoSEQ multiplex PCR, yet TCRdb's version contains in-frame clones alone and is incomplete. The repertoire has a few million clones, around 90% of them found once; the top ten carry 0.11% to 0.15%. The sequenced material came from naive CD4+ T cells sorted from blood. These receptors came from a man aged 18 to 30 in good health. The CDR3 runs from the conserved cysteine through the conserved F or W. Each record gives: D gene, CDR3 length, clone size, V gene, J gene, CDR3 DNA, CDR3 protein. The D gene is left open where the match is weak. Some rows have no size entry. The others give once, few or many, or a class for an expanded clone.

>NA|11|NA|TRBV5-8|TRBJ2-1
TGTGCCAGCAGCTTGACCGGTGAGCAGTTCTTC
CASSLTGEQFF
>NA|15|NA|TRBV4-3|TRBJ2-2
TGCGCCAGCAGCCAAGATCCGCGGGGTACCGGGGAGCTGTTTTTT
CASSQDPRGTGELFF
>TRBD1|14|NA|TRBV28|TRBJ1-1
TGTGCCAGCTGGGACAGGGGGATGAACACTGAAGCTTTCTTT
CASWDRGMNTEAFF
>TRBD1|15|NA|TRBV5-1|TRBJ2-3
TGCGCCAGCAGCGTAGACAGGGGGGGTGGAGATACGCAGTATTTT
CASSVDRGGGDTQYF
>TRBD2|16|NA|TRBV5-1|TRBJ2-7
TGCGCCAGCAGCTTGGCCGGGGCGGGAGGGGCCTACGAGCAGTACTTC
CASSLAGAGGAYEQYF
>NA|13|NA|TRBV19|TRBJ2-5
TGTGCCAGTAGTATAATAGGGGAGGAGACCCAGTACTTC
CASSIIGEETQYF
>TRBD1|16|NA|TRBV5-1|TRBJ2-1
TGCGCCAGCAGCTTGGGTCAGGGGGCTGCTTACAATGAGCAGTTCTTC
CASSLGQGAAYNEQFF
>NA|14|NA|TRBV6-5|TRBJ2-7
TGTGCCAGCAGCCCTCGACAGGAGGCCTACGAGCAGTACTTC
CASSPRQEAYEQYF
>TRBD1|14|NA|TRBV30|TRBJ1-4
TGTGCCTGGGCAAGGGGGACAGGGGAAGAAAAACTGTTTTTT
CAWARGTGEEKLFF
>NA|15|NA|TRBV30|TRBJ1-2
TGTGCCTGGAGTGTAGGGGTCGTAAAAAACAATGGCTACACCTTC
CAWSVGVVKNNGYTF
>NA|13|NA|TRBV14|TRBJ1-1
TGTGCCAGCAGCCAAACCTGGAACACTGAAGCTTTCTTT
CASSQTWNTEAFF
>NA|15|NA|TRBV19|TRBJ1-6
TGTGCCAGTAGGACAGGAAGCTCCTATAATTCACCCCTCCACTTT
CASRTGSSYNSPLHF
>NA|15|NA|TRBV5-8|TRBJ2-1
TGTGCCAGCAGCCGGGGGCTAAGCTCCTACAATGAGCAGTTCTTC
CASSRGLSSYNEQFF
>TRBD1|15|NA|TRBV11-2|TRBJ2-7
TGTGCCAGCAGCGCACTCCGGGACAGGCCTTACGAGCAGTACTTC
CASSALRDRPYEQYF
>NA|13|NA|TRBV29-1|TRBJ1-2
TGCAGCGTCACCCCCGGGACAAGCTATGGCTACACCTTC
CSVTPGTSYGYTF
>TRBD2|20|NA|TRBV5-4|TRBJ2-5
TGTGCCAGCAGCTTGTCGACCCGACTAGCGGACACAAGACAACAAGAGACCCAGTACTTC
CASSLSTRLADTRQQETQYF
>TRBD1|15|NA|TRBV19|TRBJ1-5
TGTGCCAGTAGTGAGGGACAGGGGGGTTATCAGCCCCAGCATTTT
CASSEGQGGYQPQHF
>NA|13|NA|TRBV7-2|TRBJ1-6
TGTGCCAGCAGTACTATCTTTGGATCACCCCTCCACTTT
CASSTIFGSPLHF
>NA|12|NA|TRBV11-2|TRBJ1-2
TGTGCCAGCAGCCACAAAAACTATGGCTACACCTTC
CASSHKNYGYTF
>NA|12|NA|TRBV28|TRBJ2-7
TGTGCCAGCAGCCGACTAGGGTACGAGCAGTACTTC
CASSRLGYEQYF
>NA|11|once|TRBV2|TRBJ2-7
TGTGCCAGCATGAGGGGTTACGAGCAGTACTTC
CASMRGYEQYF
>NA|13|NA|TRBV6-5|TRBJ1-2
TGTGCCAGCAGTTACGGCCACCCCTATGGCTACACCTTC
CASSYGHPYGYTF
>TRBD2|18|NA|TRBV9|TRBJ2-6
TGTGCCAGCAGCGTAGGTAGCGGGTCCACCTCTGGGGCCAACGTCCTGACTTTC
CASSVGSGSTSGANVLTF
>NA|15|NA|TRBV7-2|TRBJ2-7
TGTGCCAGCACCCCCTCCGGGGGCCTTGGATACGAGCAGTACTTC
CASTPSGGLGYEQYF
>TRBD2|15|NA|TRBV7-2|TRBJ2-3
TGTGCCAGCAGCTTAGGGAGCGGGAGTGCCGATACGCAGTATTTT
CASSLGSGSADTQYF
>TRBD1|15|NA|TRBV15|TRBJ1-6
TGTGCCACCAGCACACAGGGGGATCTCAATTCACCCCTCCACTTT
CATSTQGDLNSPLHF
>NA|12|NA|TRBV7-2|TRBJ1-1
TGTGCCAGCAGCTTAGATGAAGCTGAAGCTTTCTTT
CASSLDEAEAFF
>NA|13|NA|TRBV6-5|TRBJ1-2
TGTGCCAGCAAGAAAGGGGGGGTCTATGGCTACACCTTC
CASKKGGVYGYTF
>NA|15|NA|TRBV5-1|TRBJ1-1
TGCGCCAGCAGCTTGGGTATTTCTCTGGGAAGTGAAGCTTTCTTT
CASSLGISLGSEAFF
>NA|12|NA|TRBV29-1|TRBJ1-3
TGCAGCGTTACCCCGTGGCAATACACCATATATTTT
CSVTPWQYTIYF
>NA|14|NA|TRBV14|TRBJ1-2
TGTGCCAGCAGCCCCTTCCGGCTAGACTATGGCTACACCTTC
CASSPFRLDYGYTF
>TRBD1|14|NA|TRBV30|TRBJ1-6
TGTGCCTGGATACAGGGGACTAAAAGATCACCCCTCCACTTT
CAWIQGTKRSPLHF
>NA|16|NA|TRBV19|TRBJ2-2
TGTGCCAGTAGGATCACGGCCCTCCTGAACACCGGGGAGCTGTTTTTT
CASRITALLNTGELFF
>NA|15|few|TRBV28|TRBJ1-5
TGTGCCAGCAATCAACGAGAAAAAGGCGGTCAGCCCCAGCATTTT
CASNQREKGGQPQHF
>NA|15|NA|TRBV9|TRBJ1-5
TGTGCCAGCAGTGCCTCCGGGACGGAGAATCAGCCCCAGCATTTT
CASSASGTENQPQHF
>TRBD2|14|NA|TRBV6-5|TRBJ2-1
TGTGCCAGCAGTCGTCGGGACGGGGGGGATGAGCAGTTCTTC
CASSRRDGGDEQFF
>NA|13|NA|TRBV28|TRBJ1-2
TGTGCCAGCAGTTTATCGGCGGTCTATGGCTACACCTTC
CASSLSAVYGYTF
>NA|14|NA|TRBV6-5|TRBJ2-3
TGTGCCAGCAGCCTGCTAGGTAGCCTAGATACGCAGTATTTT
CASSLLGSLDTQYF
>NA|13|NA|TRBV5-1|TRBJ2-3
TGCGCCAGCAGCGCCGGGGGAGGCGATACGCAGTATTTT
CASSAGGGDTQYF
>NA|14|NA|TRBV28|TRBJ1-5
TGTGCCAGCAGTCACCGGGAGCTAAATCAGCCCCAGCATTTT
CASSHRELNQPQHF